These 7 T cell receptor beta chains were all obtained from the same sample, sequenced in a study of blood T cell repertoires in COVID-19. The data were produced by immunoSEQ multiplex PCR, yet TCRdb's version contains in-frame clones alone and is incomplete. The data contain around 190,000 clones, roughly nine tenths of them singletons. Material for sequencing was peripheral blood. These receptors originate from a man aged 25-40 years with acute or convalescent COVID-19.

The CDR3 here is CASSLADSYGYTF. CDR3 bases: TGCGCCAGCAGCTTGGCTGACAGCTATGGCTACACCTTC. V is TRBV5-1 and J is TRBJ1-2, with D maybe TRBD1 (5 bases). Trimming cost V 0 bases and J 4 bases, with 7 bases left between them. This CDR3 region has 13 residues. Per germline, CDR1 SGHRS and CDR2 YFSETQ.

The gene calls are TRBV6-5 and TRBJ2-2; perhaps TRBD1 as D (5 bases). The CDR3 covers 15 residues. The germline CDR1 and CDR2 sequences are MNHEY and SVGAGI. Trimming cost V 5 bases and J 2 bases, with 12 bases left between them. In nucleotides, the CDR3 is TGTGCCAGCAGTCCCGACAGAATTAACACCGGGGAGCTGTTTTTT. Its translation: CASSPDRINTGELFF.

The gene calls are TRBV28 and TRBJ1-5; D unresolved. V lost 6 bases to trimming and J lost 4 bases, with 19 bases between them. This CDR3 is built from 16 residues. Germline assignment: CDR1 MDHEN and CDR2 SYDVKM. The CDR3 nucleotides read TGTGCCAGCAGCCGACCTGCGGGGTTTGGTAATCAGCCCCAGCATTTT. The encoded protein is CASSRPAGFGNQPQHF.

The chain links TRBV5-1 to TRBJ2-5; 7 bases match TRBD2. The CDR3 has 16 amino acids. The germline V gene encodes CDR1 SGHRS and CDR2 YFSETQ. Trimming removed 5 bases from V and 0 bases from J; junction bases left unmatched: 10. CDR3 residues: CASRVGERGNQETQYF. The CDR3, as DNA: TGCGCCAGCAGGGTTGGGGAGCGGGGCAACCAAGAGACCCAGTACTTC.

CDR3 nucleotides: TGTGCCAGCAGCCCCACAACGTCCGTGAACACCGGGGAGCTGTTTTTT. This encodes CASSPTTSVNTGELFF. The V gene is TRBV7-6, the J gene TRBJ2-2; D call uncertain. The CDR3 is 16 residues long. Looked up from germline, CDR1 is SGHVS and CDR2 is FNYEAQ. With 5 bases removed from V and 1 base from J, the gap between germline ends came to 14 bases.

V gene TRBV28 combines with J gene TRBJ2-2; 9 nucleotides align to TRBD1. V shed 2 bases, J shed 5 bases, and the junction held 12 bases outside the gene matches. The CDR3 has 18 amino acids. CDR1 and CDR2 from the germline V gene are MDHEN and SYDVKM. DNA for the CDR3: TGTGCCAGCAGTTTAAAGGGGTTTTGGACAGGGGTTACCGGGGAGCTGTTTTTT. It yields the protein CASSLKGFWTGVTGELFF.

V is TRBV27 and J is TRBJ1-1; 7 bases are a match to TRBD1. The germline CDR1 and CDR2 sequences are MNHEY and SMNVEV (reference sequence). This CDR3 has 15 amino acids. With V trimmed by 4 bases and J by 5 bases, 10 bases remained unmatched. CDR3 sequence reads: CASSSQTGSTTEAFF. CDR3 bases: TGTGCCAGCAGTTCGCAGACAGGGTCTACGACTGAAGCTTTCTTT.